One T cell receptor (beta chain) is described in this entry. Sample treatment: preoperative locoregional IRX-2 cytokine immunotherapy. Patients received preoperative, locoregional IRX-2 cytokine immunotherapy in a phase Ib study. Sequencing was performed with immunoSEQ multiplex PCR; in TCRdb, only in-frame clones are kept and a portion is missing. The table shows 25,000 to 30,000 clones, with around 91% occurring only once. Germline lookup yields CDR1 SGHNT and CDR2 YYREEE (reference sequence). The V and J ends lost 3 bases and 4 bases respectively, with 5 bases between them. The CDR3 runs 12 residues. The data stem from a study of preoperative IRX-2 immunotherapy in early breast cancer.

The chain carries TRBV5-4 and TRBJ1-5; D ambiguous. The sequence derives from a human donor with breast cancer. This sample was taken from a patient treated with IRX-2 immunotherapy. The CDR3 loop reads CASSSENQPQHF. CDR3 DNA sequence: TGTGCCAGCAGCTCGGAGAATCAGCCCCAGCATTTT.